These 9 T cell receptor beta chains share one sample of origin, sequenced in a study of post-analysis software for immune sequencing data. Study-level results: Compared with controls, patients had more of about five TRBV segments, including TRBV5-6, TRBV5-1 and TRBV20-1.

Their specific antigens are unknown. Unique molecular identifiers were carried by the TCR beta cDNA libraries. TCRdb analysed the PCR reads with MiXCR anew, one entry per CDR3 protein. The sample has about 820,000 distinct CDR3 sequences, roughly half seen once; the top ten hold approximately 4.5%. Sequencing input: blood. These receptor sequences come from a girl aged 10 to 17 with multiple sclerosis.

This clonotype was seen a few times. The CDR3 DNA sequence: TGCAGCGCGGGGGTCCCGGGACTCTTCTACAATGAGCAGTTCTTC. Protein: CSAGVPGLFYNEQFF. The chain recombines TRBV29-1 with TRBJ2-1; a weak D match, TRBD2 (6 bases). The V gene lost 7 bases and the J gene lost 3 bases, with 19 bases spanning the gap. CDR1 is SQVTM, CDR2 ANQGSEA, per germline. The CDR3 covers 15 residues.

The chain recombines TRBV7-9 with TRBJ1-2, with a weak D call TRBD1 (5 bases). The CDR3 runs 14 residues. The germline V gene has CDR1 SEHNR and CDR2 FQNEAQ (reference sequence). Trimming took off 1 base at V and 4 bases at J, with 10 bases between the two ends. CDR3 coding DNA: TGTGCCAGCAGCTTAGGACAGACTAGCTATGGCTACACCTTC. Translated, it gives CASSLGQTSYGYTF.

The CDR3 reads CASSGGTGREQHF. The CDR3 nucleotides are TGTGCCAGCAGCGGGGGGACAGGTCGCGAACAGCATTTT. The rearrangement uses TRBV7-9 and TRBJ1-5, with 8 positions matching TRBD1. This CDR3 has 13 amino acids. Germline assignment: CDR1 SEHNR and CDR2 FQNEAQ (reference sequence). The junction had 10 bases not matched to a gene; V was cut back by 5 bases and J by 13 bases.

The rearrangement links TRBV29-1 to TRBJ2-7, with 8 bases identical to TRBD2. Trimming took 5 bases from V and 5 from J; bases not matched to a gene: 17. The germline V gene has CDR1 SQVTM and CDR2 ANQGSEA. The CDR3 spans 16 residues. The CDR3: CSVREGRGGPVHEQYF. The CDR3 DNA reads TGCAGCGTTCGGGAGGGAAGGGGAGGGCCGGTCCACGAGCAGTACTTC.

Note on this clonotype: The junction does not match germline at one end; this may be a read error. CDR3 protein: CASSLTGMGDNEQFF. CDR3 DNA sequence: TGTGCCAGCAGCCTAACCGGGATGGGGGACAATGAGCAGTTCTTC. The rearrangement links TRBV7-3 to TRBJ2-1; either TRBD1 or TRBD2 may fit D (5 bases each). Germline values: CDR1 SGHTA, CDR2 FQGTGA. CDR3 size: 15 residues.

V usage is TRBV20-1 and J usage is TRBJ2-3; 11 nucleotides line up with TRBD2. The CDR3 extends over 18 amino acids. The ends lost 0 bases at V and 0 bases at J; junction bases unmatched: 8. Germline V gene lookup returns CDR1 DFQATT and CDR2 SNEGSKA (reference sequence). CDR3 DNA: TGCAGTGCTAGAGAAACTAGCGGGAGATTTGGGAGCACAGATACGCAGTATTTT. This gives the protein CSARETSGRFGSTDTQYF.

The chain uses TRBV7-9 and TRBJ2-2, with D perhaps matching TRBD1 (5 bases). The V end was cut by 3 bases, the J end by 4 bases, with 9 bases between. The germline gives CDR1 SEHNR, CDR2 FQNEAQ (reference sequence). This CDR3 contains 14 residues. The CDR3 nucleotides are TGTGCCAGCAGCTTGGCAGGGATCACCGGGGAGCTGTTTTTT. Residues: CASSLAGITGELFF.

V is TRBV5-1 and J is TRBJ2-5, with D unclear. Germline CDR1 is SGHRS and CDR2 is YFSETQ. This CDR3 is 15 amino acids long. V was clipped by 0 bases and J by 1 base, with 10 bases between them. CDR3 in amino acids: CASSLASAPQETQYF. CDR3 DNA sequence: TGCGCCAGCAGCTTGGCCTCGGCACCCCAAGAGACCCAGTACTTC. Full variable domain (remainder filled in from reference TRBV5-1 and TRBJ2-5): KAGVTQTPRYLIKTRGQQVTLSCSPISGHRSVSWYQQTPGQGLQFLFEYFSETQRNKGNFPGRFSGRQFSNSRSEMNVSTLELGDSALYLCASSLASAPQETQYFGPGTRLLVL.

In its sample, this clonotype was seen a few times. The rearrangement joins TRBV29-1 to TRBJ2-5; 7 nucleotides match TRBD1. This CDR3 has 12 amino acids. Trimming cost V 6 bases and J 9 bases; bases outside gene matches: 10. CDR1 SQVTM and CDR2 ANQGSEA come from the germline V gene. The CDR3 region is CSVGDSGVAQYF. DNA for the CDR3: TGCAGCGTGGGGGACAGTGGGGTGGCCCAGTACTTC.